This T cell receptor (beta chain) was observed in a study of blood T cells in healthy people across ages. The CDR3 is 14 residues long. V was cut by 3 bases and J by 5 bases, with 11 bases left in between. Germline CDR1 and CDR2: KGHSH and LQKENI. This clonotype came up many times. No antigen is known for it. The authors extracted at least 5 micrograms of total RNA per sample. Alongside a J-beta primer mix, a sample-barcoded 5' primer served in a second PCR lasting about 7 to 12 cycles. TCRdb itself ran the 5' RACE reads through MiXCR, one entry per CDR3 protein. The sample contains 650,000 to 800,000 distinct CDR3 sequences, roughly half of which appear only once. Findings and limits, study-wide: Naive CD4+ cell counts and diversity both ran higher in long-lived than in aged donors. The study found TCR beta diversity correlated strongly with naive T cell percentage.

The source material was blood. The V and J genes are TRBV18 and TRBJ2-1; D not certain. The source of this sequence is a woman older than 75 in good health. CDR3 residues: CASSPLTSDNEQFF. The DNA of the CDR3 is TGTGCCAGCTCACCCCTGACTTCGGACAATGAGCAGTTCTTC.